Listed below are T cell receptor beta chains from one sample, sequenced in a study of T cell responses to AZD1222 COVID-19 vaccine. Some clones are missing from TCRdb's copy, which holds only in-frame ones; the method was immunoSEQ multiplex PCR. The sample records roughly 180,000 clones, 85% to 95% being singletons. The source material was peripheral blood, sampled 28 days after the second AZD1222 dose. These TCRs come from an adult who received the AZD1222 COVID-19 vaccine. Both conserved end residues are part of each CDR3. Each record gives: J gene, clone size, D gene, V gene, CDR3 protein, CDR3 DNA. D genes are given only for firm matches. Clone size appears in some rows only: once, few, many, or a class for an expanded clone.

J: TRBJ2-5
size: -
D: -
V: TRBV6-1
CDR3: CASSDSGWYEETQYF
DNA: TGTGCCAGCAGTGATTCAGGATGGTACGAAGAGACCCAGTACTTC

J: TRBJ1-1
size: -
D: -
V: TRBV7-9
CDR3: CASSLAVVAEAFF
DNA: TGTGCCAGCAGCTTAGCAGTGGTCGCTGAAGCTTTCTTT

J: TRBJ1-4
size: once
D: -
V: TRBV3-1/TRBV3-2
CDR3: CASSQDLFQARGKLFF
DNA: TGTGCCAGCAGCCAAGATCTTTTCCAGGCCCGAGGAAAACTGTTTTTT

J: TRBJ1-6
size: -
D: -
V: TRBV14
CDR3: CASSQDRVWNSPLHF
DNA: TGTGCCAGCAGCCAAGACAGGGTCTGGAATTCACCCCTCCACTTT

J: TRBJ1-2
size: -
D: -
V: TRBV5-5
CDR3: CASSLAPQGNYGYTF
DNA: TGTGCCAGCAGCTTGGCCCCTCAGGGTAACTATGGCTACACCTTC

J: TRBJ1-6
size: -
D: -
V: TRBV3-1/TRBV3-2
CDR3: CASRQSQGISPLHF
DNA: TGTGCCAGCAGGCAGTCACAGGGTATATCACCCCTCCACTTT

J: TRBJ2-3
size: -
D: -
V: TRBV29-1
CDR3: CSSKPSTDTQYF
DNA: TGCAGCTCTAAGCCTAGCACAGATACGCAGTATTTT

J: TRBJ2-7
size: -
D: -
V: TRBV27
CDR3: CASSSSSIPSYEQYF
DNA: TGTGCCAGCAGTTCCTCTAGCATACCATCCTACGAGCAGTACTTC

J: TRBJ1-6
size: -
D: -
V: TRBV30
CDR3: CAWSVNNNSPLHF
DNA: TGTGCCTGGAGTGTCAATAATAATTCACCCCTCCACTTT

J: TRBJ2-2
size: -
D: -
V: TRBV6-4
CDR3: CASRNGPDTGELFF
DNA: TGTGCCAGCAGAAACGGACCCGACACCGGGGAGCTGTTTTTT

J: TRBJ1-1
size: -
D: -
V: TRBV29-1
CDR3: CSVRDLHTEAFF
DNA: TGCAGCGTGAGGGACTTACACACTGAAGCTTTCTTT

J: TRBJ1-4
size: -
D: -
V: TRBV5-1
CDR3: CASRVGSGEEKLFF
DNA: TGCGCCAGCAGGGTGGGATCTGGAGAGGAAAAACTGTTTTTT

J: TRBJ2-7
size: -
D: -
V: TRBV18
CDR3: CASSPGAGTNEQYF
DNA: TGTGCCAGCTCACCAGGGGCAGGGACGAACGAGCAGTACTTC

J: TRBJ1-1
size: -
D: -
V: TRBV5-8
CDR3: CASSLGGRDTEAFF
DNA: TGTGCCAGCAGCTTGGGAGGAAGGGATACTGAAGCTTTCTTT

J: TRBJ2-7
size: -
D: TRBD2
V: TRBV4-1
CDR3: CASSHPGTSDLYEQYF
DNA: TGCGCCAGCAGCCATCCCGGGACTAGCGACCTCTACGAGCAGTACTTC

J: TRBJ2-2
size: many
D: -
V: TRBV5-1
CDR3: CASSVKNTGELFF
DNA: TGCGCCAGCAGCGTGAAAAACACCGGGGAGCTGTTTTTT

J: TRBJ1-2
size: -
D: TRBD1
V: TRBV28
CDR3: CASTLDRPEGGYTF
DNA: TGTGCCAGCACCCTGGACAGGCCCGAAGGGGGCTACACCTTC

J: TRBJ1-5
size: -
D: TRBD1
V: TRBV6-2/TRBV6-3
CDR3: CASSYGLQGLPQHF
DNA: TGTGCCAGCAGTTACGGGCTACAGGGGTTGCCCCAGCATTTT

J: TRBJ1-2
size: -
D: -
V: TRBV27
CDR3: CASSSLQTGNYGYTF
DNA: TGTGCCAGCAGTTCACTCCAAACAGGGAACTATGGCTACACCTTC

J: TRBJ2-1
size: -
D: -
V: TRBV18
CDR3: CATFGPVNNEQFF
DNA: TGTGCCACCTTTGGGCCAGTTAACAATGAGCAGTTCTTC

J: TRBJ1-2
size: -
D: -
V: TRBV2
CDR3: CASSATGTHYGYTF
DNA: TGTGCCAGCAGTGCAACAGGGACCCACTATGGCTACACCTTC

J: TRBJ2-7
size: -
D: TRBD1
V: TRBV7-9
CDR3: CASSKFLSGTGGGSTYEQYF
DNA: TGTGCCAGCAGCAAATTTTTGTCGGGGACAGGGGGCGGCTCCACCTACGAGCAGTACTTC

J: TRBJ2-7
size: -
D: TRBD2
V: TRBV19
CDR3: CASSIDSGATYEQYF
DNA: TGTGCCAGTAGTATAGATAGCGGGGCAACCTACGAGCAGTACTTC

J: TRBJ1-5
size: -
D: -
V: TRBV28
CDR3: CATKNRSWYSNQPQHF
DNA: TGTGCCACCAAGAACAGGAGCTGGTATAGCAATCAGCCCCAGCATTTT

J: TRBJ2-5
size: once
D: -
V: TRBV4-1
CDR3: CASSQDPSTQYF
DNA: TGCGCCAGCAGCCAAGACCCGTCGACCCAGTACTTC

J: TRBJ1-5
size: -
D: -
V: TRBV5-5
CDR3: CASSLDPGNQPQHF
DNA: TGTGCCAGCAGCTTGGATCCCGGCAATCAGCCCCAGCATTTT

J: TRBJ1-4
size: -
D: TRBD1
V: TRBV2
CDR3: CASSESARGRGEKLFF
DNA: TGTGCCAGCAGTGAATCGGCCAGGGGGCGAGGAGAAAAACTGTTTTTT

J: TRBJ1-6
size: -
D: -
V: TRBV4-3
CDR3: CASSQDGPLNNSPLHF
DNA: TGCGCCAGCAGCCAAGACGGGCCGCTCAACAATTCACCCCTCCACTTT